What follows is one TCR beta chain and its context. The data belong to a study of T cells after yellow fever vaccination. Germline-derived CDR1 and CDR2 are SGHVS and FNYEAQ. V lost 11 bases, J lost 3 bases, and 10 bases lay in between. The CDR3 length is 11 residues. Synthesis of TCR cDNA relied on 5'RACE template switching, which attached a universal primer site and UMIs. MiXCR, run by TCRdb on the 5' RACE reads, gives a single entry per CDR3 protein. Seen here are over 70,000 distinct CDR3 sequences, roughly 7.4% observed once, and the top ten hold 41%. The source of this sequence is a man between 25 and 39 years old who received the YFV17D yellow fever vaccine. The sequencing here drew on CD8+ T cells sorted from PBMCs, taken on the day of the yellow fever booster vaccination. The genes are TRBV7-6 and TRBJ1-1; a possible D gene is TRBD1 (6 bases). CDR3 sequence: CASEGDTEAFF. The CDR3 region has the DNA TGTGCCTCGGAGGGGGACACTGAAGCTTTCTTT.